These 14 T cell receptor beta chains were sequenced from one sample in a study of CXCR3-negative and CXCR3-positive naive CD8 T cells. Study findings and constraints: Against CXCR3-negative naive cells, CXCR3-positive naive cells showed more hydrophobic TRB CDR3s.

UMI-labeled TRB cDNA libraries were prepared by 5' RACE. TCRdb reprocessed the 5' RACE reads and stores each CDR3 protein as one record, lacking DNA. The sample has 50,000 to 60,000 distinct CDR3 sequences, and its top ten clones hold roughly 0.59%. Their recognized antigens are unknown. The material sequenced was naive CXCR3+ CD8+ T cells from blood. This sample's subset: CD45RO-CCR7+CD27+CD95- naive CD8+ T cells expressing CXCR3 (TNR3+). The source is a human donor in good health. Some clones in this sample may be carry-over from other donors' samples.

V is TRBV7-9 and J is TRBJ1-1; TCRdb proposes TRBD1, but this gene call is untestable without DNA. Germline V gene data show CDR1 as SEHNR and CDR2 as FQNEAQ (reference sequence). This CDR3 region has 15 residues. The CDR3 spells CASSSTGTGLQEAFF.

This chain connects TRBV7-9 to TRBJ2-1. CDR3 size: 12 residues. Germline CDR1 reads SEHNR; CDR2 reads FQNEAQ (reference sequence). This CDR3 reads CASSLSQNEQFF.

J is TRBJ1-1 and V is TRBV29-1; TCRdb indicates TRBD1, and absent DNA this call remains unverified. CDR3 size: 15 residues. Germline loops: CDR1 SQVTM, CDR2 ANQGSEA. The CDR3 protein is CSVAGTGGLDTEAFF.

This sequence joins TRBV12-3 or TRBV12-4 and TRBJ2-7; TCRdb's D call, TRBD1, is unchecked because there is no DNA. This CDR3 comprises 14 residues. This CDR3 is CASSLGDRPYEQYF.

This chain joins TRBV12-3 or TRBV12-4 and TRBJ2-7. This CDR3 comprises 13 residues. The chain's CDR3 is CASSSDITYEQYF.

This rearrangement joins TRBV6-5 to TRBJ2-1. Per germline, CDR1 MNHEY and CDR2 SVGAGI. This CDR3 has 15 residues. This CDR3 is CASITSRAAYNEQFF.

The rearrangement links TRBV6-2 or TRBV6-3 to TRBJ2-3. The CDR3 runs 12 residues. Germline CDR1 and CDR2: MNHEY and SVGEGT. This CDR3 reads CASSDDSDTQYF.

The chain couples TRBV5-4 to TRBJ2-2. Per germline, CDR1 SGHNT and CDR2 YYREEE (reference sequence). CDR3 size: 14 residues. The CDR3 loop reads CASSWGERHGELFF.

The chain is built from TRBV7-3 and TRBJ1-1; TCRdb's D gene call, TRBD1, goes unchecked for lack of DNA. CDR1 and CDR2 (germline): SGHTA, FQGTGA. The CDR3 length is 12 residues. CDR3 in amino acids: CASSFTGGEAFF.

The V and J genes are TRBV4-2 and TRBJ2-2; as DNA is missing, the TRBD1 call by TCRdb cannot be tested. Germline V CDR1 and CDR2: LGHNA, YNFKEQ. This CDR3 spans 18 amino acids. CDR3: CASSQEGQGVYHTGELFF.

The chain combines TRBV24-1 with TRBJ2-1; TCRdb outputs TRBD1, but without DNA this stays unchecked. Germline V lookup: CDR1 KGHDR, CDR2 SFDVKD. CDR3 length: 18 amino acids. This CDR3 is CATSDSSARGYTYNEQLF.

The chain recombines TRBV20-1 with TRBJ1-1. There are 18 residues in the CDR3. Looked up from germline, CDR1 is DFQATT and CDR2 is SNEGSKA (reference sequence). CDR3: CSALALSGELFMNTEAFF.

The chain links TRBV6-1 to TRBJ1-2. The length of the CDR3 is 13 residues. Germline CDR1 and CDR2: MNHNS and SASEGT. The CDR3 protein is CASSDNVNYGYTF.

The V and J genes are TRBV28 and TRBJ1-5; TCRdb selects TRBD1, and the lack of DNA leaves this call unchecked. Germline values: CDR1 MDHEN, CDR2 SYDVKM. CDR3 size: 15 residues. The CDR3 sequence is CASSFGTPPDQPQHF. The full variable domain, in which reference TRBV28 and TRBJ1-5 provide the parts outside the CDR3, is DVKVTQSSRYLVKRTGEKVFLECVQDMDHENMFWYRQDPGLGLRLIYFSYDVKMKEKGDIPEGYSVSREKKERFSLILESASTNQTSMYLCASSFGTPPDQPQHFGDGTRLSIL.